This T cell receptor (beta chain) was recovered during a study of technical replicates of blood from a handful of donors (TCRdb year 2017). The germline V gene supplies CDR1 SGHTA and CDR2 FQGNSA. V was cut back by 1 base and J by 0 bases, leaving a gap of 7 bases between them. The CDR3, cysteine through phenylalanine, is 15 amino acids long. Left in the record is the CDR3 DNA by itself, 45 bases read in frame from the first base. In the case of this clone: Its antigen is currently not known. The sample holds no much larger clone one base away, and base qualities are not on file.

The library was obtained by the immunoSEQ multiplex PCR assay. TCRdb retrieved this table from immuneACCESS and kept in-frame rearrangements only. Not all clones are present; in checked studies, unresolved V genes account for under half, and no reason is known for the remainder. For this sample the table gives about 84,000 clones, of which roughly 93% were detected only once. Together, the top ten hold less than 0.3% of the sample. The sample taken for sequencing was T cells isolated from PBMCs. The origin of this receptor is a human donor in good health. The V gene is TRBV7-2 and the J gene is TRBJ2-1, and TRBD1 may be the D gene, going by 5 matching bases. The sequence in DNA is TGTGCCAGCAGCTTAGGGACACCCTCCTACAATGAGCAGTTCTTC. This is translated as CASSLGTPSYNEQFF.